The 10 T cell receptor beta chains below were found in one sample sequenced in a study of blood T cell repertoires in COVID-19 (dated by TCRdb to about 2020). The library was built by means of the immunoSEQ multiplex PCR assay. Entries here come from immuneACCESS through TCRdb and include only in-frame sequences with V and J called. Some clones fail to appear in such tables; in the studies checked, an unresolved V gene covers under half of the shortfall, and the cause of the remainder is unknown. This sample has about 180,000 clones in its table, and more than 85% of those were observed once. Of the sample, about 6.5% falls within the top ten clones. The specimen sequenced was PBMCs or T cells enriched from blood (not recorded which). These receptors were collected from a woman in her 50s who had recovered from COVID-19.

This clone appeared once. CDR3 region: CASSQDAGQLTYNYGYTF. The CDR3 DNA reads TGTGCCAGCAGCCAAGATGCGGGACAGCTGACGTACAACTATGGCTACACCTTC. The chain carries TRBV4-2 and TRBJ1-2; 7 positions match TRBD1. With 0 bases clipped from V and 2 bases from J, the junction kept 12 bases outside the gene matches. Per germline, CDR1 LGHNA and CDR2 YNFKEQ. The length of the CDR3 is 18 residues.

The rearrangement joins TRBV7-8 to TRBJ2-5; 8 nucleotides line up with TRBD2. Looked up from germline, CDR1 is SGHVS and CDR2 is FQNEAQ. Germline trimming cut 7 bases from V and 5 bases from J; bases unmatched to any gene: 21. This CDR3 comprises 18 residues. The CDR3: CASTPPSEPAGVAETQYF. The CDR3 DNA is TGTGCCAGCACCCCCCCCAGCGAGCCAGCGGGAGTAGCGGAGACCCAGTACTTC.

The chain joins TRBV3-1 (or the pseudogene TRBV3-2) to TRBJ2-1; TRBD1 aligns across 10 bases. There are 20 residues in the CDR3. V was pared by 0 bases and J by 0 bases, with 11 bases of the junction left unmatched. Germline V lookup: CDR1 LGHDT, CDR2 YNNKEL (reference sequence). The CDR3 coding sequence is TGTGCCAGCAGCCAAGATTTCGAGACAGGGGGCCTTAGCTCCTACAATGAGCAGTTCTTC. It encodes CASSQDFETGGLSSYNEQFF.

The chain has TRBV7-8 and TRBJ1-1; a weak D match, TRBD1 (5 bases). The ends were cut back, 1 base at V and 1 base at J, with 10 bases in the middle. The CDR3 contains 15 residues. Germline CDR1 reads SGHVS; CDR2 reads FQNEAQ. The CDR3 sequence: CASSLVGGGNTEAFF. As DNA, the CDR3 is TGTGCCAGCAGCTTAGTTGGGGGAGGGAACACTGAAGCTTTCTTT.

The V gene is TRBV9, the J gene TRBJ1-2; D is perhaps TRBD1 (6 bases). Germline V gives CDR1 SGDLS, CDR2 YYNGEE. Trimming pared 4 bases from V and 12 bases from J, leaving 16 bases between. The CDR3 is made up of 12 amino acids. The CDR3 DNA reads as TGTGCCAGCAGCTCCAGATGGGGGGGCGACACCTTC. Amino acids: CASSSRWGGDTF. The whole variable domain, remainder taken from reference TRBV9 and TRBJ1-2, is DSGVTQTPKHLITATGQRVTLRCSPRSGDLSVYWYQQSLDQGLQFLIQYYNGEERAKGNILERFSAQQFPDLHSELNLSSLELGDSALYFCASSSRWGGDTFGSGTRLTVV.

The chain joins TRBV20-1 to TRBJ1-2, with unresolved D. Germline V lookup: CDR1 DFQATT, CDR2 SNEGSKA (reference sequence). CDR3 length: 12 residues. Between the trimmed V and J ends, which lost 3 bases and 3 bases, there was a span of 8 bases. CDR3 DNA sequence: TGCAGTGCTAGTACCGGGGACTATGGCTACACCTTC. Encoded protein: CSASTGDYGYTF.

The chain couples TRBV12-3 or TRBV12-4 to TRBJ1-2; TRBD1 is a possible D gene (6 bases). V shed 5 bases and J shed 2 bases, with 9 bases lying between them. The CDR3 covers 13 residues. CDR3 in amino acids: CASSVQGNYGYTF. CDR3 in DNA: TGTGCCAGCAGTGTTCAGGGGAACTATGGCTACACCTTC.

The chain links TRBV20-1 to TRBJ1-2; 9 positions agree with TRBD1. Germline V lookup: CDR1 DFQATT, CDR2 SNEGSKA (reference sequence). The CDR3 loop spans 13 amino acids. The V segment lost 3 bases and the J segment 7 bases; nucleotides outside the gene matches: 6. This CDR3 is CSASEDRGVGYTF. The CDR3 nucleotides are TGCAGTGCTAGTGAGGACAGGGGAGTTGGCTACACCTTC.

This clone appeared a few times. The CDR3 loop reads CASSQRTGAVSWYGYTF. CDR3 sequence (DNA): TGTGCCAGCAGCCAACGGACAGGGGCGGTTAGTTGGTATGGCTACACCTTC. The V call is TRBV3-1 (or the pseudogene TRBV3-2), the J call TRBJ1-2; 9 nucleotides align to TRBD1. The CDR3 runs 17 residues. Germline CDR1 and CDR2: LGHDT and YNNKEL (reference sequence). J lost 5 bases, V lost 2 bases, and 12 bases had no gene match.

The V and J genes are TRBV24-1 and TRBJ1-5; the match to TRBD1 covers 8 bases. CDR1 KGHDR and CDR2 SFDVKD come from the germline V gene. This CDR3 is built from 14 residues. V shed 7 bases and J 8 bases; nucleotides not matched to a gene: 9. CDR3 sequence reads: CATSPGGFGEPQHF. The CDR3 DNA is TGTGCCACCAGCCCAGGGGGCTTTGGGGAGCCCCAGCATTTT.